This T cell receptor (beta chain) was sequenced during a study of T-cell reconstitution after alpha-beta-depleted transplantation in children. TCRbeta library preparation incorporated unique molecular identifiers. TCRdb itself ran the PCR reads through MiXCR, one entry per CDR3 protein. The sample has about 640,000 distinct CDR3 sequences, over 15% seen once. This receptor was taken from a human donor who donated a stem cell graft to a child with acute myeloid leukemia. Sequenced material: PBMCs from the stem cell graft donor, taken from the stem cell graft.

Here the CDR3 DNA reads TGCAGTGGTTCCCTTGGGCGGGGAACCGGGGAGCTGTTTTTT. Translation: CSGSLGRGTGELFF. The V call is TRBV20-1, the J call TRBJ2-2, with D possibly TRBD2 on 6 matching bases. The CDR3 is 14 residues long. The V gene lost 7 bases and the J gene lost 5 bases, with 17 bases spanning the gap. CDR1 and CDR2 (germline): DFQATT, SNEGSKA (reference sequence).